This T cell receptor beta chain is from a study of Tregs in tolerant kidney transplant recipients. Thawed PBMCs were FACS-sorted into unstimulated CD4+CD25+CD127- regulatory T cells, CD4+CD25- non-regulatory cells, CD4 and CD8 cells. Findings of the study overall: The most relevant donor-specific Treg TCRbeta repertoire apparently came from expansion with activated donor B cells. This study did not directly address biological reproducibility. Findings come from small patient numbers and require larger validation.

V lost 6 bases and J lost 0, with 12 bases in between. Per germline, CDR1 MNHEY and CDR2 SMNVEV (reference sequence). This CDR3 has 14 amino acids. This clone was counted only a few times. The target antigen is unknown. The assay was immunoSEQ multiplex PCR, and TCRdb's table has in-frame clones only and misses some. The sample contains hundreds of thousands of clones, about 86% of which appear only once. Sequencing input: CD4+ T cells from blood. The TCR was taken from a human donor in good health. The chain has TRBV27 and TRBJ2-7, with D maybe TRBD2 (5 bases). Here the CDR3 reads CASSSEGSSYEQYF. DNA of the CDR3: TGTGCCAGCAGCTCAGAGGGAAGCTCCTACGAGCAGTACTTC.